This TCR beta chain appears in the sequencing data of a study of blood T cell repertoires in COVID-19. Study-wide background: T cells, B-cell-depleted T cells, or PBMCs supplied cDNA or gDNA.

Using immunoSEQ multiplex PCR, the repertoire was profiled, and TCRdb retains in-frame clones only, with some absent. The table lists around 61,000 clones, around 86% of them singletons. The origin of this receptor is a man aged 45 to 65 with active COVID-19. The sequenced sample consisted of peripheral blood.

Written as DNA, the CDR3 is TGTGCCAGTAGTCCCGCTAGCGGGAGGGAGGCCGAGCAGTACTTC. Translated, it gives CASSPASGREAEQYF. The V call is TRBV19, the J call TRBJ2-7; 12 bases line up with TRBD2. The germline CDR1 and CDR2 sequences are LNHDA and SQIVND (reference sequence). This CDR3 has 15 residues. V shed 5 bases and J 6 bases; nucleotides not matched to a gene: 8.